These 5 T cell receptor beta chains were all obtained from the same sample, sequenced in a study of cytomegalovirus exposure and HLA in healthy donors. PCR involved 60 Vbeta and 13 Jbeta primers. Produced via immunoSEQ multiplex PCR; TCRdb's table is partial and in-frame only. The data show about 150,000 clones, less than 90% seen once. Material for sequencing was PBMCs. These receptors all come from a man between 18 and 35 years old in good health and CMV-seronegative.

The chain links TRBV5-5 to TRBJ2-2; TRBD1 might be the D (5 bases). V lost 4 bases, J lost 5 bases, and 9 bases lay in between. The germline CDR1 and CDR2 sequences are SGHKS and YYEKEE (reference sequence). The CDR3 is 13 residues long. The CDR3 reads CASSRSGTGELFF. CDR3 nucleotides: TGTGCCAGCAGCAGATCAGGGACCGGGGAGCTGTTTTTT.

J is TRBJ2-7 and V is TRBV6-5; 7 nucleotides match TRBD2. The CDR3 spans 13 residues. Germline loops: CDR1 MNHEY, CDR2 SVGAGI. Trimming took 6 bases from V and 3 from J; bases not matched to a gene: 5. The DNA for the CDR3 is TGTGCCAGCAGCCCAAGGGAGGGCTACGAGCAGTACTTC. Amino acids: CASSPREGYEQYF.

This sequence joins TRBV4-1 and TRBJ1-4, with a weak D call TRBD1 (5 bases). CDR3 size: 16 residues. V was cut by 2 bases and J by 6 bases, with 16 bases left in between. Germline CDR1 reads MGHRA; CDR2 reads YSYEKL. The DNA for the CDR3 is TGCGCCAGCAGCCAACCCGGGACTCGGGTAGATGAAAAACTGTTTTTT. Amino acids: CASSQPGTRVDEKLFF.

J is TRBJ2-7 and V is TRBV7-2; 9 nucleotides match TRBD1. The V gene end was trimmed by 5 bases and the J gene end by 2 bases; junction bases not matched to a gene: 10. The length of the CDR3 is 16 residues. CDR1 and CDR2 from the germline V gene are SGHTA and FQGNSA. This CDR3 reads CASSRPDRGNPYEQYF. The CDR3 DNA reads TGTGCCAGCAGCCGGCCCGACAGGGGGAATCCCTACGAGCAGTACTTC. The complete variable domain, with remaining parts taken from reference TRBV7-2 and TRBJ2-7, reads GAGVSQSPSNKVTEKGKDVELRCDPISGHTALYWYRQSLGQGLEFLIYFQGNSAPDKSGLPSDRFSAERTGGSVSTLTIQRTQQEDSAVYLCASSRPDRGNPYEQYFGPGTRLTVT.

The V gene is TRBV2, the J gene TRBJ2-1; 11 bases match TRBD2. Germline loops: CDR1 SNHLY, CDR2 FYNNEI. This CDR3 is built from 15 residues. V was pared by 5 bases and J by 8 bases, with 8 bases of the junction left unmatched. CDR3 loop: CASSPLAGVVDEQFF. The CDR3 DNA reads as TGTGCCAGCAGTCCACTAGCGGGAGTGGTGGATGAGCAGTTCTTC.